This passage covers 29 T cell receptor beta chains from one sample sequenced in a study of blood T cells in healthy people across ages. A sample-barcoded 5' primer and a J-beta primer mix were used in a second PCR of roughly 6 to 12 cycles. TCRdb reprocessed the 5' RACE reads via MiXCR and lists one record per CDR3 protein. The repertoire has about 570,000 distinct CDR3 sequences, around 27% of them found once; the top ten carry approximately 4%. The same specimen was also included in a second study, on T cells of mothers and their children.

The specimen was blood. The receptor set was obtained from a boy aged 2-9 years in good health.

The gene calls are TRBV12-3 or TRBV12-4 and TRBJ1-1, with D uncertain. V was clipped by 4 bases and J by 4 bases, with 7 bases between them. This CDR3 comprises 12 residues. CDR3 amino acids: CASSSLSTEAFF. The CDR3 DNA is TGTGCCAGCAGTTCCCTTAGCACTGAAGCTTTCTTT.

This chain connects TRBV20-1 to TRBJ2-1; D not certain. Germline V CDR1 and CDR2: DFQATT, SNEGSKA (reference sequence). Trimming took 3 bases from V and 5 from J, leaving 20 bases between them. This CDR3 has 16 residues. The CDR3 DNA is TGCAGTGCTAGGCACCGAGATGAGTACGCTCACAATGAGCAGTTCTTC. The encoded protein is CSARHRDEYAHNEQFF.

The rearrangement links TRBV6-5 to TRBJ1-2; D not certain. CDR3 size: 13 residues. V was clipped by 6 bases and J by 3 bases, with 11 bases between them. CDR1 MNHEY and CDR2 SVGAGI come from the germline V gene. CDR3 amino acids: CASSRVADYGYTF. CDR3 nucleotide sequence: TGTGCCAGCAGCCGTGTTGCCGACTATGGCTACACCTTC.

The rearrangement joins TRBV29-1 to TRBJ1-1, with D perhaps matching TRBD1 (5 bases). Germline CDR1 and CDR2: SQVTM and ANQGSEA. V lost 0 bases to trimming and J lost 10 bases, with 12 bases between them. The CDR3 has 12 residues. CDR3 protein: CSVEDGTEGAFF. The CDR3 coding sequence is TGCAGCGTTGAAGATGGGACGGAGGGAGCTTTCTTT.

This clonotype was seen only a few times. The rearrangement joins TRBV20-1 to TRBJ1-2, with D unresolved. Per germline, CDR1 DFQATT and CDR2 SNEGSKA (reference sequence). The CDR3 is made up of 13 amino acids. The V end lost 0 bases, the J end lost 4 bases, and 9 bases lay between the germline ends. The CDR3 nucleotides read TGCAGTGCTAGAGATCTCTTAGGCTATGGCTACACCTTC. Encoded protein: CSARDLLGYGYTF.

This clonotype has more than one count but fewer than ten. The chain uses TRBV20-1 and TRBJ2-5; the match to TRBD2 covers 12 bases. The J call is uncertain, as TRBJ2-7 better fits the DNA end. This CDR3 region has 14 residues. Germline CDR1 is DFQATT and CDR2 is SNEGSKA (reference sequence). The CDR3 coding sequence is TGCAGTGCTCGGACTAGCGGGGAAACCTACGAGCAGTACTTC. It yields the protein CSARTSGETYEQYF.

This clonotype was counted a few times. The chain is built from TRBV6-2 or TRBV6-3 and TRBJ1-1, with a weak D call TRBD1 (5 bases). Germline CDR1 reads MNHEY; CDR2 reads SVGEGT. The CDR3 length is 13 residues. Trimming took off 1 base at V and 5 bases at J, with 8 bases between the two ends. This chain's CDR3 is CASSYWDGTEAFF. For the CDR3, the DNA is TGTGCCAGCAGTTACTGGGACGGGACTGAAGCTTTCTTT.

The chain combines TRBV12-3 or TRBV12-4 with TRBJ2-7; D is perhaps TRBD2 (5 bases). V was cut by 6 bases and J by 7 bases, with 22 bases left in between. The CDR3 loop spans 15 amino acids. CDR3: CASSWTLGRREEQYF. The DNA of the CDR3 is TGTGCCAGCAGCTGGACCCTGGGGAGAAGGGAAGAGCAGTACTTC.

This clonotype was observed a few times. The chain employs TRBV9 and TRBJ2-6; 9 nucleotides line up with TRBD1. Per the germline V gene, CDR1 is SGDLS and CDR2 is YYNGEE. J lost 4 bases, V lost 4 bases, and 18 bases had no gene match. This CDR3 is built from 20 residues. The CDR3 nucleotides read TGTGCCAGCAGCCCTACGGTGGCTGGGGGACAGGGTGTAGGGGCCAACGTCCTGACTTTC. Translation: CASSPTVAGGQGVGANVLTF.

This clonotype was seen a few times. This rearrangement joins TRBV4-2 to TRBJ1-4; D unclear. V was clipped by 4 bases and J by 8 bases, with 14 bases between them. Germline V gives CDR1 LGHNA, CDR2 YNFKEQ. The CDR3 covers 14 residues. CDR3 in DNA: TGTGCCAGCAGCCGAGGATGGGAAGGCGAAAAACTGTTTTTT. It translates to CASSRGWEGEKLFF.

The sample holds a few counts of this clonotype. The chain recombines TRBV21-1 with TRBJ2-5; TRBD1, the D gene given by the table, was not confirmed from the DNA. TRBV21-1 is described as a pseudogene. This CDR3 spans 15 amino acids. This CDR3 reads CASSSGFFEQETQYF. The CDR3 nucleotides are TGTGCCAGCAGCTCAGGGTTTTTCGAACAAGAGACCCAGTACTTC.

The chain employs TRBV10-2 and TRBJ2-1, with 14 nucleotides matching TRBD2. V shed 0 bases, J shed 10 bases, and the junction held 8 bases outside the gene matches. CDR1 and CDR2 (germline): WSHSY, SAAADI. The CDR3 is 17 residues long. CDR3 protein: CASSESGTSGRGREQFF. The CDR3 coding sequence is TGCGCCAGCAGTGAGTCGGGGACTAGCGGGAGAGGAAGGGAGCAGTTCTTC.

The J gene is TRBJ2-5, the V gene TRBV30; the D gene is possibly TRBD2 (5 bases). With 5 bases removed from V and 0 bases from J, the gap between germline ends came to 16 bases. CDR3 length: 15 amino acids. Germline-derived CDR1 and CDR2 are GTSNPN and SVGIG (reference sequence). The CDR3 DNA follows: TGTGCCTGGGGCCCGCCGGGGATGTACCAAGAGACCCAGTACTTC. Translating it yields CAWGPPGMYQETQYF.

This clonotype was recorded a few times. V gene TRBV4-3 combines with J gene TRBJ2-7; D call uncertain. Trimming left V 4 bases short and J 5 bases short, with 12 bases between. The CDR3 covers 13 residues. CDR1 and CDR2 from the germline V gene are LGHNA and YSLEER. This chain's CDR3 is CASSRVPHDEQYF. CDR3 bases: TGCGCCAGCAGCCGGGTGCCCCATGACGAGCAGTACTTC.

The chain recombines TRBV12-3 or TRBV12-4 with TRBJ2-5; D call uncertain. Near its end, the DNA agrees better with TRBJ2-7, so the J call may be wrong. CDR3 length: 14 amino acids. DNA for the CDR3: TGTGCCAGCAGTTTCGGCCACAGAATAAACGAGCAGTACTTC. Translated, it gives CASSFGHRINEQYF.

The V gene is TRBV14, the J gene TRBJ2-5; D is perhaps TRBD1 or TRBD2 (6 bases each). V was pared by 1 base and J by 5 bases, with 14 bases between. The CDR3 is made up of 15 amino acids. CDR1 is SGHDN, CDR2 FVKESK, per germline. CDR3: CASSQGTVGGETQYF. Here the CDR3 DNA reads TGTGCCAGCAGCCAAGGAACGGTGGGGGGCGAGACCCAGTACTTC. Filled out from reference TRBV14 and TRBJ2-5, the complete variable domain reads EAGVTQFPSHSVIEKGQTVTLRCDPISGHDNLYWYRRVMGKEIKFLLHFVKESKQDESGMPNNRFLAERTGGTYSTLKVQPAELEDSGVYFCASSQGTVGGETQYFGPGTRLLVL.

CDR3 amino acids: CASSHRWEAKNIQYF. In nucleotides, the CDR3 is TGTGCCAGCAGTCACCGTTGGGAGGCTAAGAACATTCAGTACTTC. V usage is TRBV3-1 and J usage is TRBJ2-4; D is perhaps TRBD2 (6 bases). The CDR3 is made up of 15 amino acids. The ends were cut back, 6 bases at V and 7 bases at J, with 19 bases in the middle. Germline V gene sequence: CDR1 LGHDT, CDR2 YNNKEL (reference sequence). Full variable domain (rest looked up from reference TRBV3-1 and TRBJ2-4): DTAVSQTPKYLVTQMGNDKSIKCEQNLGHDTMYWYKQDSKKFLKIMFSYNNKELIINETVPNRFSPKSPDKAHLNLHINSLELGDSAVYFCASSHRWEAKNIQYFGAGTRLSVL.

This clonotype has a handful of counts. The chain employs TRBV6-2 or TRBV6-3 and TRBJ1-5; D gene ambiguous. Germline values: CDR1 MNHEY, CDR2 SVGEGT. This CDR3 spans 14 amino acids. V lost 3 bases and J lost 7, with 13 bases in between. The CDR3 DNA follows: TGTGCCAGCAGTTATATCGACCCTTCACAGCCCCAGCATTTT. Its protein product is CASSYIDPSQPQHF.

This clonotype was found a few times. Since the CDR3 does not end with the conserved phenylalanine or tryptophan, this likely comes from a read error. The gene calls are TRBV30 and TRBJ2-7, with D perhaps being TRBD1 or TRBD2 (5 bases each). The V and J ends lost 5 bases and 3 bases respectively, with 11 bases between them. This CDR3 has 12 residues. CDR1 GTSNPN and CDR2 SVGIG come from the germline V gene (reference sequence). CDR3 sequence reads: CAWGRGVYEQYL. The CDR3 DNA sequence: TGTGCCTGGGGACGAGGGGTCTACGAGCAGTACCTC.

This clonotype was counted ten times or more. V usage is TRBV27 and J usage is TRBJ2-1, with D possibly TRBD2 on 5 matching bases. CDR1 is MNHEY and CDR2 is SMNVEV in the germline V gene (reference sequence). Between the trimmed V and J ends, which lost 1 base and 9 bases, there was a span of 13 bases. This CDR3 is 14 amino acids long. CDR3 bases: TGTGCCAGCAGTTTATTAACTAGTTATGGTGAGCAGTTCTTC. Its translation is CASSLLTSYGEQFF.

A few counts support this clonotype. The chain combines TRBV6-5 with TRBJ2-7, with 13 bases aligning to TRBD2. Trimming removed 5 bases from V and 3 bases from J; junction bases left unmatched: 4. Germline CDR1 and CDR2: MNHEY and SVGAGI. The CDR3 is 15 residues long. This chain's CDR3 is CASSRGLAGNYEQYF. For the CDR3, the DNA is TGTGCCAGCAGTAGGGGACTAGCGGGGAACTACGAGCAGTACTTC.

This clonotype was observed many times. The V and J genes are TRBV5-1 and TRBJ1-1, with D unclear. Germline V CDR1 and CDR2: SGHRS, YFSETQ. Trimming left V 1 base short and J 2 bases short, with 3 bases between. The CDR3 length is 12 residues. The DNA for the CDR3 is TGCGCCAGCAGCTTGAGCAACACTGAAGCTTTCTTT. It is translated as CASSLSNTEAFF.

The chain is built from TRBV7-2 and TRBJ2-5, with D perhaps TRBD1 (6 bases). The J call may be in error: the DNA end matches TRBJ2-7 better. Germline CDR1 and CDR2: SGHTA and FQGNSA. The CDR3 covers 14 residues. The DNA for the CDR3 is TGTGCCAGCAGTAAACCGGGACACCCCTACGAGCAGTACTTC. Translation gives CASSKPGHPYEQYF.

V and J are TRBV19 and TRBJ1-2; D is ambiguous. Germline V CDR1 and CDR2: LNHDA, SQIVND (reference sequence). V lost 3 bases, J lost 4 bases, and 6 bases lay in between. The CDR3 runs 12 residues. CDR3 DNA: TGTGCCAGTAGTATCCCGACCTATGGCTACACCTTC. Its translation: CASSIPTYGYTF.

This clonotype was seen many times. This rearrangement joins TRBV5-1 to TRBJ2-3; D is possibly TRBD2 (5 bases). Germline V gene data show CDR1 as SGHRS and CDR2 as YFSETQ. V dropped 2 bases and J dropped 1 base, with 14 bases sitting between them. The CDR3 is made up of 16 amino acids. The CDR3 sequence is CASSFGGRIGTDTQYF. The DNA of the CDR3 is TGCGCCAGCAGCTTTGGCGGGCGGATTGGCACAGATACGCAGTATTTT.

A few counts support this clonotype. The J gene is TRBJ2-1, the V gene TRBV29-1; TRBD2 matches 7 bases. Germline CDR1 and CDR2: SQVTM and ANQGSEA. The J segment lost 7 bases and the V segment lost 8 bases, leaving 11 bases of the junction unmatched. This CDR3 contains 13 residues. The CDR3: CSPGGGGRNEQFF. CDR3 DNA sequence: TGCAGCCCTGGGGGGGGAGGGCGAAATGAGCAGTTCTTC.

The chain links TRBV5-1 to TRBJ2-7; D possibly corresponds to TRBD1 (6 bases). The CDR3 is 15 residues long. Deletions cut 6 bases from V and 2 bases from J, with 18 bases between. The germline CDR1 and CDR2 sequences are SGHRS and YFSETQ. This chain's CDR3 is CASNTEPGQTYEQYF. CDR3 DNA: TGCGCCAGCAACACCGAGCCAGGACAGACCTACGAGCAGTACTTC.

J is TRBJ2-5 and V is TRBV29-1, with a weak D call TRBD2 (6 bases). V was pared by 6 bases and J by 0 bases, with 11 bases between. CDR3 length: 13 residues. CDR1 is SQVTM, CDR2 ANQGSEA, per germline. CDR3 DNA: TGCAGCGTACGGGGGACTTACCAAGAGACCCAGTACTTC. It translates to CSVRGTYQETQYF.

The chain combines TRBV28 with TRBJ2-1; D is unclear. Germline V gene lookup returns CDR1 MDHEN and CDR2 SYDVKM. The CDR3 runs 12 residues. Trimming stripped 7 bases from V and 6 bases from J, with 10 bases between. The CDR3 DNA sequence: TGTGCCAGCACCCCTTCACCCAATGAGCAGTTCTTC. Translating it yields CASTPSPNEQFF.